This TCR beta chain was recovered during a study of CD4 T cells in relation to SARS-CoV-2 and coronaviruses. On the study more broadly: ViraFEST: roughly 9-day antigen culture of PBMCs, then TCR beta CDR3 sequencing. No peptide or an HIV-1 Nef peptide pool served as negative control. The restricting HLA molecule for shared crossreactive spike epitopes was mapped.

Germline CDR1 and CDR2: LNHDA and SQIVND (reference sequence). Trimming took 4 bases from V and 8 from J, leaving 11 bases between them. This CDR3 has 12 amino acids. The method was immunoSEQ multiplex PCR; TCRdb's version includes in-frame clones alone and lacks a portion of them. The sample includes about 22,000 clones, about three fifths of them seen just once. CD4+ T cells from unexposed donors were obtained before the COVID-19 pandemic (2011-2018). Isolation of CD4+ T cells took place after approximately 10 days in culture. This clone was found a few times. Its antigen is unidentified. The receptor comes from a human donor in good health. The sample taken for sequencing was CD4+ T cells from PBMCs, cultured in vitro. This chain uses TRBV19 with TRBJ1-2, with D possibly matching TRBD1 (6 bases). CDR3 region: CASSKQGRGYTF. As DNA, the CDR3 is TGTGCCAGTAGTAAACAGGGTCGGGGCTACACCTTC.